These T cell receptor beta chains were read from a single sample in a study of blood T cells in healthy people across ages. TCRdb reprocessed the 5' RACE reads via MiXCR and lists one record per CDR3 protein. Among 550,000 to 800,000 distinct CDR3 sequences listed, 20% to 25% were seen once. Sequencing was done on a sample of blood. The receptors were sampled from a man between 65 and 85 years old in good health. The CDR3 runs from the conserved cysteine through the conserved F or W. D genes are given only for firm matches. Clone size is stated in some rows and not others, as once, few, many or a class when expanded.

few	.	TRBV5-5	TRBJ1-6	TGTGCCAGCAGCTTGTTACAGGCAGGAGGGGATTCACCCCTCCACTTT	CASSLLQAGGDSPLHF
.	.	TRBV3-1	TRBJ2-4	TGTGCCAGCAGCCAAGTGCAGGAACTAGCCAAAAACATTCAGTACTTC	CASSQVQELAKNIQYF
.	.	TRBV18	TRBJ2-5	TGTGCCAGCTCACCCAAGCGGGAAGAGACCCAGTACTTC	CASSPKREETQYF
.	.	TRBV6-1	TRBJ2-7	TGTGCCAGCAGTGAAGGTATAGGGGGCTACGAGCAGTACTTC	CASSEGIGGYEQYF
.	.	TRBV5-1	TRBJ2-2	TGCGCCAGCAGCGCCTCGTCCACCGGGGAGCTGTTTTTT	CASSASSTGELFF
many	TRBD2	TRBV5-1	TRBJ2-3	TGCGCCAGCAGCACCGGGACTAGCGGGAGCGGGACAGATACGCAGTATTTT	CASSTGTSGSGTDTQYF
.	.	TRBV14	TRBJ2-2	TGCGCCAGCAGCCAAGTGACTGACAACACCGGGGAGCTGTTTTTT	CASSQVTDNTGELFF
.	TRBD1	TRBV14	TRBJ1-2	TGTGCCAGCAGCCCTGGACAGGGGTCTTGGGGCTACACCTTC	CASSPGQGSWGYTF
few	.	TRBV6-5	TRBJ1-4	TGTGCCAGCAGTTACCAAGCTCCAGGGAGTCCCTCAACTAATGAAAAACTGTTTTTT	CASSYQAPGSPSTNEKLFF
.	TRBD1	TRBV6-1	TRBJ2-2	TGTGCCAGCAGGGGGACAGGTCCGGCCGGGGAGCTGTTTTTT	CASRGTGPAGELFF
few	.	TRBV20-1	TRBJ2-1	TGCAGTGGCAGGGACGATGAGCAGTTCTTC	CSGRDDEQFF
.	.	TRBV28	TRBJ2-7	TGTGCCAGCAATGAGGGGGCCTACGAGCAGTACTTC	CASNEGAYEQYF
.	.	TRBV3-1	TRBJ2-3	TGTGCCAGCAGCCTTTTCCAACCGGGACTCCACACAGATACGCAGTATTTT	CASSLFQPGLHTDTQYF
.	TRBD2	TRBV7-9	TRBJ2-7	TGTGCCAGCAGCGGTACTAGCGGGAATCCCTACGAGCAGTACTTC	CASSGTSGNPYEQYF
.	TRBD1	TRBV6-5	TRBJ2-1	TGTGCCAGCAACCTGGGACAGGGGGGGAGAAATGAGCAGTTCTTC	CASNLGQGGRNEQFF
.	.	TRBV30	TRBJ1-3	TGTGCCTGGAGTCCCCTCAGGGGCCCTGGAAACACCATATATTTT	CAWSPLRGPGNTIYF
few	.	TRBV6-1	TRBJ1-1	TGTGCCAGCAGTGGACAGGCAGACACTGAAGCTTTCTTT	CASSGQADTEAFF
many	.	TRBV20-1	TRBJ2-5	TGCAGTGCTACAGGAGAGACCCAGTACTTC	CSATGETQYF
.	TRBD1	TRBV4-1	TRBJ1-4	TGCGCCAGCAGCCAAGATCGCCCAGGGGGTAATGAAAAACTGTTTTTT	CASSQDRPGGNEKLFF
.	TRBD2	TRBV7-2	TRBJ2-5	TGTGCCAGCAGCTTAGTACGGGGGGAAGGGGAGACCCAGTACTTC	CASSLVRGEGETQYF
few	.	TRBV12-3/TRBV12-4	TRBJ2-2	TGTGCCAGCAGCAGGGATGCGACCGGGGAGCTGTTTTTT	CASSRDATGELFF
.	TRBD1	TRBV7-6	TRBJ2-1	TGTGCCAGCAGCTGGCCGGGACAGGGAGTGGGCAATGAGCAGTTCTTC	CASSWPGQGVGNEQFF
many	TRBD1	TRBV6-5	TRBJ1-5	TGTGCCAGCAGTTACCTCAAGAACAGGACAGGGAATCAGCCCCAGCATTTT	CASSYLKNRTGNQPQHF
many	TRBD1	TRBV7-2	TRBJ2-7	TGTGCCAGCAGCTTAGCAGGACAGGGGACCTACGAGCAGTACTTC	CASSLAGQGTYEQYF
few	TRBD2	TRBV9	TRBJ2-1	TGTGCCAGCAGCGTAGAAATAGCGGGAGGAGGGAGTGAGCAGTTCTTC	CASSVEIAGGGSEQFF
.	.	TRBV29-1	TRBJ1-1	TGCAGCGTTGTTTGGACTGAAGCTTTCTTT	CSVVWTEAFF
few	TRBD2	TRBV3-1	TRBJ2-1	TGTGCCAGCAGCCAAGAAAGCGGGAGTTATTACAATGAGCAGTTCTTC	CASSQESGSYYNEQFF
many	.	TRBV11-2	TRBJ2-5	TGTGCCAGCAGTTTCTGGGGGCAAGAGACCCAGTACTTC	CASSFWGQETQYF
few	.	TRBV7-9	TRBJ2-4	TGTGCCAGCAGCCCCCAGGTGAAAGCCAAAAACATTCAGTACTTC	CASSPQVKAKNIQYF
.	.	TRBV5-1	TRBJ2-1	TGCGCCAGCAGCAATAGAGGGGATGAGCAGTTCTTC	CASSNRGDEQFF
.	.	TRBV18	TRBJ2-7	TGTGCCAGCTCACCCGAGCGCTACGAGCAGTACTTC	CASSPERYEQYF
.	TRBD2	TRBV28	TRBJ2-7	TGTGCCAGCAGAGCCGGGACTAGCGCCTACGAGCAGTACTTC	CASRAGTSAYEQYF
.	.	TRBV7-6	TRBJ2-1	TGTGCCAGCAGCTTAACGGGTGTCTACCCCCAGGGGAAAGAGCAGTTCTTC	CASSLTGVYPQGKEQFF
few	.	TRBV28	TRBJ1-1	TGTGCCAGCCACAGGAACACTGAAGCTTTCTTT	CASHRNTEAFF
few	TRBD2	TRBV20-1	TRBJ2-1	TGCAGTGCTAGAAAGACTAGCGGGAGCTCCTACAATGAGCAGTTCTTC	CSARKTSGSSYNEQFF
few	.	TRBV6-1	TRBJ1-5	TGTGCCAGCTCTGGCAATCAGCCCCAGCATTTT	CASSGNQPQHF
few	.	TRBV5-1	TRBJ2-5	TGCGCCAGCAGCTTGGAGGACGGGAGACAAGAGACCCAGTACTTC	CASSLEDGRQETQYF
many	TRBD2	TRBV11-1	TRBJ2-5	TGTGCCAGCAGCTTAGCTTTGGCGGGAGGCCAAGAGACCCAGTACTTC	CASSLALAGGQETQYF
.	TRBD2	TRBV7-9	TRBJ2-3	TGTGCCAGCAGCCCATGGGGGGGTAGCACAGATACGCAGTATTTT	CASSPWGGSTDTQYF
.	.	TRBV28	TRBJ1-1	TGTGCCAGCAGTTTGGGGGGGCCTAAGACTGAAGCTTTCTTT	CASSLGGPKTEAFF
once	TRBD2	TRBV12-3/TRBV12-4	TRBJ2-3	TGTGCCGTAGCGGGAGACACAGATACGCAGTATTTT	CAVAGDTDTQYF